A single sample is the source of the 20 T cell receptor beta chains below, sequenced in a study of blood T cell repertoires in COVID-19. Sequencing was performed with immunoSEQ multiplex PCR; in TCRdb, only in-frame clones are kept and a portion is missing. In the table there are 140,000 or so clones, about 83% of which are singletons. The sequenced material came from peripheral blood. These receptors were collected from a woman between 45 and 60 years old with active or convalescent COVID-19.

The CDR3 is CASSQGQGGSGNTIYF. The CDR3 nucleotides are TGTGCCAGCAGCCAAGGACAGGGCGGCTCTGGAAACACCATATATTTT. This rearrangement joins TRBV7-9 to TRBJ1-3; 8 nucleotides match TRBD1. Germline V gene sequence: CDR1 SEHNR, CDR2 FQNEAQ (reference sequence). The ends lost 5 bases at V and 0 bases at J; junction bases unmatched: 6. The CDR3 covers 16 residues.

The CDR3 sequence is CATSDRDRLWSNQPQHF. CDR3 in DNA: TGTGCCACCAGTGACCGGGACAGGCTCTGGTCTAATCAGCCCCAGCATTTT. The rearrangement links TRBV24-1 to TRBJ1-5; 8 bases map to TRBD1. The junction had 11 bases not matched to a gene; V was cut back by 4 bases and J by 4 bases. The CDR3 loop spans 17 amino acids. The V gene's germline CDR1 is KGHDR and CDR2 SFDVKD.

Of note for this clone: The junction differs from germline at one of its ends, possibly a read error. The chain employs TRBV30 and TRBJ2-3; 7 bases map to TRBD2. The length of the CDR3 is 14 residues. The germline V gene encodes CDR1 GTSNPN and CDR2 SVGIG (reference sequence). The CDR3 sequence is CAGNRDYSTDTQYF. As DNA, the CDR3 is TGTGCCGGAAATCGGGACTATAGCACGGATACGCAGTATTTT.

This chain joins TRBV12-5 and TRBJ2-5; TRBD2 matches 10 bases. Germline CDR1 reads LGHNT; CDR2 reads FRNRAP. The CDR3 extends over 16 amino acids. V was clipped by 3 bases and J by 3 bases; unmatched bases: 7. The CDR3 loop reads CASGLGSGGAEETQYF. Here the CDR3 DNA reads TGTGCTAGTGGTTTAGGGAGCGGGGGGGCCGAAGAGACCCAGTACTTC.

V and J are TRBV19 and TRBJ1-2; 8 bases are shared with TRBD1. CDR1 is LNHDA, CDR2 SQIVND, per germline (reference sequence). The CDR3 totals 13 residues. The junction had 4 bases not matched to a gene; V was cut back by 3 bases and J by 7 bases. CDR3 sequence: CASSIGQGTGYTF. The CDR3 DNA reads as TGTGCCAGTAGTATTGGACAGGGCACTGGCTACACCTTC.

This clone was found a few times. This chain joins TRBV4-2 and TRBJ2-5; 9 bases line up with TRBD2. Trimming took 0 bases from V and 4 from J; bases not matched to a gene: 3. CDR3 length: 15 amino acids. Germline CDR1 is LGHNA and CDR2 is YNFKEQ. The CDR3 loop is CASSQDPTSGETQYF. CDR3 in DNA: TGTGCCAGCAGCCAAGACCCGACTAGCGGAGAGACCCAGTACTTC.

This chain joins TRBV28 and TRBJ2-7; 10 bases map to TRBD1. The CDR3 is 18 amino acids. CDR1 is MDHEN, CDR2 SYDVKM, per germline. Trimming took 7 bases from V and 0 from J; bases not matched to a gene: 15. CDR3 DNA sequence: TGTGCCAGCATTTCGGCCGGGACAGGGGAAGGTCACTCCTACGAGCAGTACTTC. This gives the protein CASISAGTGEGHSYEQYF.

This chain links TRBV4-3 with TRBJ2-2; possibly TRBD2 for D (5 bases). With 1 base removed from V and 6 bases from J, the gap between germline ends came to 9 bases. This CDR3 is 14 amino acids long. Looked up from germline, CDR1 is LGHNA and CDR2 is YSLEER. The CDR3 DNA follows: TGCGCCAGCAGCCAAGGGACTTTCGCCGGGGAGCTGTTTTTT. Protein sequence: CASSQGTFAGELFF.

Many counts were recorded for this clone. CDR3: CASSPPQGARNTEAFF. In nucleotides, the CDR3 is TGTGCCAGCAGTCCCCCGCAGGGGGCGAGGAACACTGAAGCTTTCTTT. J is TRBJ1-1 and V is TRBV2; 8 bases line up with TRBD1. This CDR3 has 16 amino acids. Germline V lookup: CDR1 SNHLY, CDR2 FYNNEI. Unmatched junction bases numbered 9, after V lost 5 bases and J lost 1 base.

This rearrangement joins TRBV7-9 to TRBJ2-4; 14 bases are a match to TRBD2. Germline CDR1 and CDR2: SEHNR and FQNEAQ (reference sequence). This CDR3 spans 17 amino acids. The V segment lost 5 bases and the J segment 4 bases; nucleotides outside the gene matches: 7. Here the CDR3 DNA reads TGTGCCAGCAGCCCTCCGGGACTAGCGGGAGCAAAAAACATTCAGTACTTC. As protein: CASSPPGLAGAKNIQYF.

V and J are TRBV19 and TRBJ1-1; weak D call: TRBD1 (5 bases). In germline, CDR1 is LNHDA, CDR2 SQIVND (reference sequence). Trimming took 6 bases from V and 1 from J, leaving 12 bases between them. The CDR3 loop spans 14 amino acids. CDR3 sequence: CASSPGGGNTEAFF. CDR3 bases: TGTGCCAGTAGCCCCGGGGGTGGGAACACTGAAGCTTTCTTT.

This clone has more than one count but fewer than ten. This chain connects TRBV18 to TRBJ2-2; D possibly corresponds to TRBD2 (6 bases). Germline V gene lookup returns CDR1 KGHSH and CDR2 LQKENI. V shed 4 bases and J shed 11 bases, with 26 bases lying between them. The CDR3 runs 17 residues. CDR3 nucleotide sequence: TGTGCCAGCTCACTCCGACGGACCGGGGGACTTAAGATAGAGCTGTTTTTT. Protein: CASSLRRTGGLKIELFF.

V usage is TRBV11-2 and J usage is TRBJ2-1, with 9 bases aligning to TRBD1. V lost 3 bases and J lost 7; bases outside the gene matches: 13. This CDR3 has 17 amino acids. Germline loops: CDR1 SGHAT, CDR2 FQNNGV. The CDR3 sequence is CASSFPSGGQGNNEQFF. For the CDR3, the DNA is TGTGCCAGCAGCTTCCCATCGGGGGGACAGGGTAATAATGAGCAGTTCTTC.

This sequence joins TRBV20-1 and TRBJ1-3; D gene uncertain. From germline, CDR1 is DFQATT and CDR2 SNEGSKA (reference sequence). The CDR3 totals 10 residues. The V and J ends lost 1 base and 11 bases respectively, with 6 bases between them. The CDR3 DNA sequence: TGCAGTGCTAGAGCCCCTTCCATATATTTT. As protein: CSARAPSIYF.

The chain has TRBV30 and TRBJ1-2, with TRBD1 matching 7 bases. Per germline, CDR1 GTSNPN and CDR2 SVGIG (reference sequence). J was trimmed by 3 bases and V by 2 bases; bases with no gene match: 9. The CDR3 is 15 residues long. The CDR3, as DNA: TGTGCCTGGAGTACATGGGACAGAACCTACTATGGCTACACCTTC. Its translation is CAWSTWDRTYYGYTF. The full variable domain, its missing parts supplied by reference TRBV30 and TRBJ1-2, is SQTIHQWPATLVQPVGSPLSLECTVEGTSNPNLYWYRQAAGRGLQLLFYSVGIGQISSEVPQNLSASRPQDRQFILSSKKLLLSDSGFYLCAWSTWDRTYYGYTFGSGTRLTVV.

This rearrangement joins TRBV7-9 to TRBJ2-2, with D possibly matching TRBD1 (6 bases). Germline CDR1 reads SEHNR; CDR2 reads FQNEAQ (reference sequence). CDR3 length: 14 residues. V was clipped by 3 bases and J by 1 base, with 6 bases between them. The CDR3 protein is CASSLDRNTGELFF. The CDR3 DNA sequence: TGTGCCAGCAGCTTGGACAGGAACACCGGGGAGCTGTTTTTT.

The rearrangement joins TRBV20-1 to TRBJ2-2, with TRBD2 as a possible D gene (6 bases). V was cut by 3 bases and J by 5 bases, with 10 bases left in between. Per the germline V gene, CDR1 is DFQATT and CDR2 is SNEGSKA (reference sequence). This CDR3 contains 13 residues. The CDR3 DNA sequence: TGCAGTGCTAGTGCTGGGAGGACCGGGGAGCTGTTTTTT. It is translated as CSASAGRTGELFF.

J is TRBJ2-1 and V is TRBV18, with 11 bases lining up with TRBD2. This CDR3 has 15 amino acids. The germline gives CDR1 KGHSH, CDR2 LQKENI. The V gene end was trimmed by 5 bases and the J gene end by 8 bases; junction bases not matched to a gene: 8. The CDR3 loop reads CASSVTSGSMDEQFF. As DNA, the CDR3 is TGTGCCAGCTCAGTAACTAGCGGGAGTATGGATGAGCAGTTCTTC.

This chain uses TRBV24-1 with TRBJ2-5, with 8 bases aligning to TRBD1. The J segment lost 2 bases and the V segment lost 8 bases, leaving 12 bases of the junction unmatched. Per germline, CDR1 KGHDR and CDR2 SFDVKD. The CDR3 loop spans 16 amino acids. CDR3 region: CATKFGDRFDQETQYF. The CDR3 DNA sequence: TGTGCCACCAAATTTGGGGACAGGTTCGATCAAGAGACCCAGTACTTC.

The rearrangement uses TRBV9 and TRBJ2-7; 7 bases are shared with TRBD1. The V and J ends lost 0 bases and 3 bases, in that order; junction bases with no gene match: 6. This CDR3 has 15 residues. The germline V gene has CDR1 SGDLS and CDR2 YYNGEE. The CDR3 sequence is CASSVGRQGLYEQYF. The CDR3 DNA follows: TGTGCCAGCAGCGTAGGAAGACAGGGCCTCTACGAGCAGTACTTC.